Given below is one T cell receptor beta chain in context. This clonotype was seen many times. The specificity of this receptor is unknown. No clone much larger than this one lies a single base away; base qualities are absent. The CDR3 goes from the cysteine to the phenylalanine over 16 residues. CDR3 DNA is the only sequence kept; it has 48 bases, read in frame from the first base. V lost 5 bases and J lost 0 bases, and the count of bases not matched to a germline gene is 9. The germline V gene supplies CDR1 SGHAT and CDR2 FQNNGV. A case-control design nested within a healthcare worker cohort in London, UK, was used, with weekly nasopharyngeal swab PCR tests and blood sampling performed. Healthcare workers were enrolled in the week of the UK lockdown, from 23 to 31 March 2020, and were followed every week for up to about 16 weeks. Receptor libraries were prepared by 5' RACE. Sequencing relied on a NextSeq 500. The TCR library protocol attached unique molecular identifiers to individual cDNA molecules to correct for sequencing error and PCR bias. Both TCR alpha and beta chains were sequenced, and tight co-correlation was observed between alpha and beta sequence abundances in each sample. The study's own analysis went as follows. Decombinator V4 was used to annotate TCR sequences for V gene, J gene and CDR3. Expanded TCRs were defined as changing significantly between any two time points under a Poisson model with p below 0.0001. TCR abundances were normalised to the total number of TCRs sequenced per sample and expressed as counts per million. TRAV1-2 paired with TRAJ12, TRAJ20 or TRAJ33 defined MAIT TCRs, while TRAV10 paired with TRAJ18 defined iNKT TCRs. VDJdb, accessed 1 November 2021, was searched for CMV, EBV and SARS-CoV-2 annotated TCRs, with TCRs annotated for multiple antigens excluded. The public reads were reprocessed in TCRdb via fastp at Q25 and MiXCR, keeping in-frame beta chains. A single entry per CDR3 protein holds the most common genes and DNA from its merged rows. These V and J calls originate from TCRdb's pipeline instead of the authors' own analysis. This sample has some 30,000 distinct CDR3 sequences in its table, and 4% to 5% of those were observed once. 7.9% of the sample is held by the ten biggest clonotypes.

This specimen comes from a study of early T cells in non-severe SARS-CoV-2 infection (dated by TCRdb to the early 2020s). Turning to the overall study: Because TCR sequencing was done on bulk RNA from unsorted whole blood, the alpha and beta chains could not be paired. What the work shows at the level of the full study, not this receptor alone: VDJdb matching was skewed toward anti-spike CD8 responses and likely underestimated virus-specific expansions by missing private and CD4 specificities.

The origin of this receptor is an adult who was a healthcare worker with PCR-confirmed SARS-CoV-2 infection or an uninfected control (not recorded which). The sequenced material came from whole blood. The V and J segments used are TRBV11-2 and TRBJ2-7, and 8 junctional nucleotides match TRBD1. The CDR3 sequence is CASSAPGTGSSYEQYF. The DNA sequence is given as TGTGCCAGCAGCGCACCAGGGACAGGATCCTCCTACGAGCAGTACTTC.